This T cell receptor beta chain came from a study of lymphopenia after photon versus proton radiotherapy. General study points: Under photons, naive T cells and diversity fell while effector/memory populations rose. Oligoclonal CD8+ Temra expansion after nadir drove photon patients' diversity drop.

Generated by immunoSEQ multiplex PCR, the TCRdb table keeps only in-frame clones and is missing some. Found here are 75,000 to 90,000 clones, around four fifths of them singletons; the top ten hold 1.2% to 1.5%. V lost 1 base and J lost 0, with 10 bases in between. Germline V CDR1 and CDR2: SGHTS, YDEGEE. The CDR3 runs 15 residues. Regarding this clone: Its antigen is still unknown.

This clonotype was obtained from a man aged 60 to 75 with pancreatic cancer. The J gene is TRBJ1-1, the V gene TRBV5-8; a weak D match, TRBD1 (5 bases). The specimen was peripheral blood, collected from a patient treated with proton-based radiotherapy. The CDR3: CASSLFSGLNTEAFF. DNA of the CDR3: TGTGCCAGCAGCTTGTTTTCAGGGTTGAACACTGAAGCTTTCTTT. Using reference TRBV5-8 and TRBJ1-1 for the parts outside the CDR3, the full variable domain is EAGVTQSPTHLIKTRGQQATLRCSPISGHTSVYWYQQALGLGLQFLLWYDEGEERNRGNFPPRFSGRQFPNYSSELNVNALELEDSALYLCASSLFSGLNTEAFFGQGTRLTVV.